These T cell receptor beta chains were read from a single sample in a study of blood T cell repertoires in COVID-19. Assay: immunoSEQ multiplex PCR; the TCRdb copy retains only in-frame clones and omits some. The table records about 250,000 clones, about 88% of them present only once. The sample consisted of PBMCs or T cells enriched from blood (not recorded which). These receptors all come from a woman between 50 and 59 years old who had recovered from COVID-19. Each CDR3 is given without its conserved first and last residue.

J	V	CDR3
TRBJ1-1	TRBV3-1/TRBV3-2	ASSPTPMNTEAF
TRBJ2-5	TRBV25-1	ASSRTVQETQY
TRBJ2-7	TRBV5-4	ASSQRTSGSSNEQY
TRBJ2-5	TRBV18	ASSRIAGDPKETQY
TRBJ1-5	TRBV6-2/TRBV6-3	ASSSVQGRNQPQH
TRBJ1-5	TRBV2	ASSEQGLDQPQH
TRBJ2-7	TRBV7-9	ASSPLRDSSYEQY
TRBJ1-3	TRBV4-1	ASSQVGRTLTGNTIY
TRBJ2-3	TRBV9	ANPGQWTTDTQY
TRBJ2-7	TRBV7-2	ASSLGWTDSYEQY
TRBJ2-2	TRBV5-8	ASESGVRNTGELF
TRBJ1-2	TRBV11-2	ASSFTGLEVYGYT
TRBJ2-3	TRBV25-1	ASSGQGASTDTQY
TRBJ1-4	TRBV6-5	ASRRLESTNEKLF
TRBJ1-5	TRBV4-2	ASRRDWDTDSNQPQH
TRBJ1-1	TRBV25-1	ASRRVGQGNTEAF
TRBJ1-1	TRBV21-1	ASSLRDRAFMNTEAF
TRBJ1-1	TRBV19	ASSIELTRNTEAF
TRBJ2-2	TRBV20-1	SASPAGVATGELF
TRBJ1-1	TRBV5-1	ASSLTGRTEAF
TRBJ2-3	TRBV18	ASSPTSGKTDTQY
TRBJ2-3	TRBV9	ASSVGAVNTDTQY
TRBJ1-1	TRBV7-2	ASSPNRVEAF
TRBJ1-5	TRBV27	ASSYFSGQVPQPQH
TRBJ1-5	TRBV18	ASSPTAGNQPQH